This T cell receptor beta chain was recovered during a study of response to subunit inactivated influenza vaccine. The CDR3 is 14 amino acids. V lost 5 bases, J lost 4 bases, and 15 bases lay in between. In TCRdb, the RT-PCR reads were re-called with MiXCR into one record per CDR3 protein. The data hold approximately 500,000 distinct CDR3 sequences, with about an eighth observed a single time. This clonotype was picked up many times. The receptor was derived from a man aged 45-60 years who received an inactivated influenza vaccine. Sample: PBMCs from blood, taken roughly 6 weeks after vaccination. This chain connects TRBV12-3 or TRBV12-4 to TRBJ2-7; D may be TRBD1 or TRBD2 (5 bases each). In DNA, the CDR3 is TGTGCCAGCAGTGCCGGGACGGAACCTTACGAGCAGTACTTC. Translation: CASSAGTEPYEQYF.